This T cell receptor beta chain was retrieved from a study of shared clonotypes between healthy human individuals. Study-wide context: Donor composition was a couple of women and a few men, aged 18 to 49.

Study observations and caveats: Lower generation probabilities were found for non-shared clonotypes than for those shared by all four donors.

Each PCR replicate from the sorted subsets contained about 210 ng DNA, which is around 30,000 T cell genomes. Original processing notes: As immunoSEQ supplied junction-only sequences (without quality scores), filtering differed. The protocol was immunoSEQ multiplex PCR, while the TCRdb copy is restricted to in-frame clones and leaves out a portion. V and J calls and clone size are given by that table; D and trimming were obtained from the DNA. The sample has about 230,000 clones, approximately 70% seen once. CDR1 is MDHEN, CDR2 SYDVKM, per germline. Trimming left V 3 bases short and J 11 bases short, with 14 bases between. The CDR3 sequence is 13 residues long. This clone is a singleton in its sample. The antigen is not known.

The chain combines TRBV28 with TRBJ2-4, with D perhaps TRBD2 (6 bases). Sequencing was done on a sample of memory CD4+ T cells sorted from blood. Sample subset: CD45RA-negative fraction. The clonotype was recovered from a man aged 25-45 years in good health. The CDR3 loop is CASSLEGRIFQYF. In nucleotides, the CDR3 is TGTGCCAGCAGTTTGGAGGGCCGTATTTTTCAGTACTTC.